This T cell receptor beta chain was obtained from a study of cytomegalovirus exposure and HLA in healthy donors. Study-wide results and limits: Later analysis indicated greater clonal expansion among HLA-associated TCR beta chains than among equally common other chains. The presence/absence work took it that sequencing depth was about the same across donors.

A remark on this clone: Antigen specificity is unknown.

A multiplex PCR was run with 60 Vbeta primers and 13 Jbeta primers. Sequencing used immunoSEQ multiplex PCR; TCRdb keeps in-frame clones, though not all of them. The data contain around 150,000 clones, approximately 71% of them singletons. V was cut by 3 bases and J by 5 bases, with 8 bases left in between. The CDR3 length is 12 residues. Germline V gene lookup returns CDR1 SNHLY and CDR2 FYNNEI. The chain combines TRBV2 with TRBJ2-7; tentative D call: TRBD2 (5 bases). The sequence came from a man under 40 in good health and CMV-seronegative. The source material was PBMCs. Written as DNA, the CDR3 is TGTGCCAGCAGTGAGACGAGGGACGAGCAGTACTTC. This sequence encodes CASSETRDEQYF.